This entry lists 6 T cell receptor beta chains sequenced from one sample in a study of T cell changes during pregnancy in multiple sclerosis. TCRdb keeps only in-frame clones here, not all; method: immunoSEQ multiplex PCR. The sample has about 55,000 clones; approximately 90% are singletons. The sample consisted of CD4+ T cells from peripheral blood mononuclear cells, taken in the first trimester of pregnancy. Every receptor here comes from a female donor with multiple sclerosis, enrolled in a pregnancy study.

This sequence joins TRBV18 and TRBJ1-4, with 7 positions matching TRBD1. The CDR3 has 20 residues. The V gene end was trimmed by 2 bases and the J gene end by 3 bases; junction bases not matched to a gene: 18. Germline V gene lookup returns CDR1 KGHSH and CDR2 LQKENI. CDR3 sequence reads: CASSPETGPSYYRANEKLFF. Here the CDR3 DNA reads TGTGCCAGCTCACCAGAGACAGGGCCGTCGTATTATCGAGCTAATGAAAAACTGTTTTTT.

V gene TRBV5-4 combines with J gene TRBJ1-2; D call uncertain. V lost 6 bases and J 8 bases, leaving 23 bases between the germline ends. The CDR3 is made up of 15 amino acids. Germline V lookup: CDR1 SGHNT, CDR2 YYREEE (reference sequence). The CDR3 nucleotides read TGTGCCAGCACCCCAATCCCCGGAGGGTTGAGCGGCTACACCTTC. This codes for CASTPIPGGLSGYTF. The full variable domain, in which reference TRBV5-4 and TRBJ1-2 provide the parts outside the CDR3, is ETGVTQSPTHLIKTRGQQVTLRCSSQSGHNTVSWYQQALGQGPQFIFQYYREEENGRGNFPPRFSGLQFPNYSSELNVNALELDDSALYLCASTPIPGGLSGYTFGSGTRLTVV.

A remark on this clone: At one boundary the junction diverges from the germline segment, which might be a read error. CDR3 nucleotides: TGCGCCAGCAGCGGAACTAGCGGGACATACAGTGAGCAGTTCTTC. It is translated as CASSGTSGTYSEQFF. The chain employs TRBV5-1 and TRBJ2-1, with TRBD2 matching over 10 bases. The CDR3 runs 15 residues. Per germline, CDR1 SGHRS and CDR2 YFSETQ.

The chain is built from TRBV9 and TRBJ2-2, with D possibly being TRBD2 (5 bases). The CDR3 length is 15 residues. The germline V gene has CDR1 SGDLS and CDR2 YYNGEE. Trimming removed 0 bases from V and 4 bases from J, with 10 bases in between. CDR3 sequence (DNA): TGTGCCAGCAGCGTAGGAGGGCAGCCCACCGGGGAGCTGTTTTTT. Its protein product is CASSVGGQPTGELFF.

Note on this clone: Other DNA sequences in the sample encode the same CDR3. The CDR3 loop reads CASIQAGRGLYGYTF. DNA for the CDR3: TGTGCCAGCATTCAGGCGGGCAGGGGATTATATGGCTACACCTTC. This sequence joins TRBV6-1 and TRBJ1-2; TRBD1 is a possible D gene (6 bases). The CDR3 is made up of 15 amino acids. Trimming removed 7 bases from V and 5 bases from J, with 20 bases in between. CDR1 and CDR2 from the germline V gene are MNHNS and SASEGT.

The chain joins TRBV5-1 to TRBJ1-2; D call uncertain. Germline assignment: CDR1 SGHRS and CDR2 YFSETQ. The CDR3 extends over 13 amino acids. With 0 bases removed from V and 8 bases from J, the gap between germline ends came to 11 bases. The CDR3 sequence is CASSLVLTLGYTF. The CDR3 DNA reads TGCGCCAGCAGCTTGGTTCTTACATTGGGCTACACCTTC.